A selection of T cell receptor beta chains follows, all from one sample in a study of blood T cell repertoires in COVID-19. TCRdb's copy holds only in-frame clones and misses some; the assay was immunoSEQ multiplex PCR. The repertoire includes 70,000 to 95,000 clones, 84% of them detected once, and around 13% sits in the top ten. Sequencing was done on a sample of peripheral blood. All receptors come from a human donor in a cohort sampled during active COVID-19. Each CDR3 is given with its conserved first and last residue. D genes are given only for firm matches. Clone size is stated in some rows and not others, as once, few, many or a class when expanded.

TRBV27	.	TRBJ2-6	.	CASTPQPSGANVLTF	TGTGCCAGCACCCCACAACCCTCTGGGGCCAACGTCCTGACTTTC
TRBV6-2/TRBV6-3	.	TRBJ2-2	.	CASSPHRTGRDGELFF	TGTGCCAGCAGCCCACATAGGACAGGGAGGGACGGGGAGCTGTTTTTT
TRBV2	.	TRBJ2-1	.	CASSELVIGDEQFF	TGTGCCAGCAGTGAACTAGTAATAGGCGATGAGCAGTTCTTC
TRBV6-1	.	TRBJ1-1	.	CASSESGDAFF	TGTGCCAGCAGTGAATCAGGGGACGCTTTCTTT
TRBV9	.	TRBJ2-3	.	CASSVGPSTDTQYF	TGTGCCAGCAGCGTAGGGCCCAGCACAGATACGCAGTATTTT
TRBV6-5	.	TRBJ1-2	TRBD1	CASSQDRNYGYTF	TGTGCCAGCAGTCAGGACAGGAACTATGGCTACACCTTC
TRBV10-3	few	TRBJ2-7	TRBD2	CAISAGLAGGNKQYF	TGTGCCATCAGCGCAGGACTAGCGGGGGGGAACAAGCAGTACTTC
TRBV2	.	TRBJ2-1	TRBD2	CASSRTSFYNEQFF	TGTGCCAGCAGCCGGACTAGCTTCTACAATGAGCAGTTCTTC
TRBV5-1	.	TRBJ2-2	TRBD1	CASSYGTGFTGELFF	TGCGCCAGCAGCTACGGGACAGGGTTCACCGGGGAGCTGTTTTTT
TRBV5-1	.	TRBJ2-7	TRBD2	CASSGLAGAPSSYEQYF	TGCGCCAGCAGCGGACTAGCGGGGGCTCCGAGCTCCTACGAGCAGTACTTC
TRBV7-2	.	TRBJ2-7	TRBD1	CASSLVGDRAYEQYF	TGTGCCAGCAGCTTAGTTGGGGACAGGGCCTACGAGCAGTACTTC
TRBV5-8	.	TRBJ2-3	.	CASSAGTFTDTQYF	TGTGCCAGCAGCGCAGGAACTTTCACAGATACGCAGTATTTT
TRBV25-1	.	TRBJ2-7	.	CASSEYRALSYEQYF	TGTGCCAGCAGTGAATACAGGGCCCTTTCCTACGAGCAGTACTTC
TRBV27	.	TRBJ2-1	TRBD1	CASSLRQGAGNEQFF	TGTGCCAGCAGTTTACGACAGGGGGCGGGCAATGAGCAGTTCTTC
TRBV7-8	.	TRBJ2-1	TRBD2	CASSPRTSGGQGNEQFF	TGTGCCAGCAGCCCAAGGACTAGCGGGGGCCAAGGCAATGAGCAGTTCTTC
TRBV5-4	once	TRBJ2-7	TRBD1	CASSLPGQSEQYF	TGTGCCAGCAGCTTGCCGGGACAGAGCGAGCAGTACTTC
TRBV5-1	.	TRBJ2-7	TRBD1	CASSLRGQGPRYEQYF	TGCGCCAGCAGCTTGCGCGGACAGGGTCCCCGCTACGAGCAGTACTTC
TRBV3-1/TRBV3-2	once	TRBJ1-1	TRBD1	CASSPSQGRGTEAFF	TGTGCCAGCAGCCCGTCACAGGGGCGAGGGACTGAAGCTTTCTTT
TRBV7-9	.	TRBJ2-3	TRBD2	CASSPTGLAGVGDTQYF	TGTGCCAGCAGCCCAACGGGACTAGCGGGGGTTGGGGATACGCAGTATTTT
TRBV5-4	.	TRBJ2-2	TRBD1	CASSYRGANTGELFF	TGTGCCAGCAGCTACAGGGGGGCGAACACCGGGGAGCTGTTTTTT
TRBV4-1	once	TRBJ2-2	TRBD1	CASSQELGQGRGRQNTGELFF	TGCGCCAGCAGCCAAGAGCTGGGACAGGGGAGAGGTCGACAGAACACCGGGGAGCTGTTTTTT
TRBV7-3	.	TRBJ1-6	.	CASSQTGYNSPLHF	TGTGCCAGCAGCCAGACAGGCTATAATTCACCCCTCCACTTT
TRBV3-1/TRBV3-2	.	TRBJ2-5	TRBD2	CASSQEALAGGETQYF	TGTGCCAGCAGCCAAGAGGCACTAGCGGGGGGGGAGACCCAGTACTTC
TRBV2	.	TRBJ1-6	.	CASSEAGRGISPLHF	TGTGCCAGCAGTGAAGCTGGCAGGGGAATCTCACCCCTCCACTTT
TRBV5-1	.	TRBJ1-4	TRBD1	CASSNQGAELFF	TGCGCCAGCAGCAACCAGGGGGCGGAACTGTTTTTT
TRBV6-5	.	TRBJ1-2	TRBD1	CASSGQGYGYTF	TGTGCCAGCAGCGGACAGGGCTATGGCTACACCTTC
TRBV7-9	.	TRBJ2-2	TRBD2	CASRHSGGRTGELFF	TGTGCCAGCAGACATAGCGGGGGGAGGACCGGGGAGCTGTTTTTT
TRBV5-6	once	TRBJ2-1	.	CASSLIGSETYNEQFF	TGTGCCAGCAGCCTCATAGGTAGCGAAACCTACAATGAGCAGTTCTTC
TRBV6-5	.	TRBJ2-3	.	CASSYSSQGSDTQYF	TGTGCCAGCAGTTACTCGAGTCAGGGTTCAGATACGCAGTATTTT
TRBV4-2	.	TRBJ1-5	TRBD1	CASSYPGQGQPQHF	TGTGCCAGCAGCTATCCGGGACAGGGACAGCCCCAGCATTTT
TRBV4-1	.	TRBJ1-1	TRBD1	CASSQDRTGGSAFF	TGCGCCAGCAGCCAAGATCGGACAGGGGGTTCGGCTTTCTTT
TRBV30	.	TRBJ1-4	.	CAWSKGLVGLRDEKLFF	TGTGCCTGGAGTAAGGGCCTTGTGGGGCTTCGGGATGAAAAACTGTTTTTT
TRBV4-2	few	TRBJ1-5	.	CASSQEGSVRGNGQPQHF	TGTGCCAGCAGCCAAGAGGGTTCGGTCCGAGGAAATGGTCAGCCCCAGCATTTT
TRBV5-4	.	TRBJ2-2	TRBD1	CASSSRDRGTGELFF	TGTGCCAGCAGCTCCCGGGACAGGGGCACCGGGGAGCTGTTTTTT
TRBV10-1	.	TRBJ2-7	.	CASSEGGSYEQYF	TGCGCCAGCAGTGAGGGGGGGTCCTACGAGCAGTACTTC
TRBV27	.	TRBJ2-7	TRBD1	CASSNPPGTGKVHEQYF	TGTGCCAGCAGTAACCCTCCCGGGACAGGGAAAGTCCACGAGCAGTACTTC
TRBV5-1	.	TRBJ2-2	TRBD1	CASSSGTGGTGELFF	TGCGCCAGCAGCTCCGGGACAGGGGGCACCGGGGAGCTGTTTTTT
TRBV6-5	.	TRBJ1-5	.	CASSPGGGNQPQHF	TGTGCCAGCAGTCCCGGGGGGGGGAATCAGCCCCAGCATTTT
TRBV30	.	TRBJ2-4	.	CAWSVCGTDNSDPEIKNIQYF	TGTGCCTGGAGTGTATGCGGGACAGACAATTCCGACCCAGAAATCAAAAACATTCAGTACTTC
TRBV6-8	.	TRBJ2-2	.	CASTKSGTETNTGELFF	TGTGCCAGCACCAAAAGCGGCACAGAAACGAACACCGGGGAGCTGTTTTTT
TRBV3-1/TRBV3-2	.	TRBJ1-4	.	CASSQGVIGLRGSYEKLFF	TGTGCCAGCAGCCAAGGAGTTATTGGGCTCAGAGGGTCTTATGAAAAACTGTTTTTT
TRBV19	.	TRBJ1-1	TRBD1	CASSIAGTGTEAFF	TGTGCCAGTAGTATAGCCGGGACAGGCACTGAAGCTTTCTTT
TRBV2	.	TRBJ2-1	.	CASSPLNEQFF	TGTGCCAGCAGCCCCCTCAATGAGCAGTTCTTC
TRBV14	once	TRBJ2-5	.	CASSQGVNRAETQYF	TGTGCCAGCAGCCAAGGGGTGAACAGGGCGGAGACCCAGTACTTC
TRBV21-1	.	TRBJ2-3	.	CASSKDPGQGGTDTQYF	TGTGCCAGCAGCAAAGATCCCGGACAGGGTGGCACAGATACGCAGTATTTT
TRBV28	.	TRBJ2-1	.	CASSSGFNEQFF	TGTGCCAGCAGCTCAGGGTTCAATGAGCAGTTCTTC
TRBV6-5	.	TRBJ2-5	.	CASSRVGSETQYF	TGTGCCAGCAGTCGGGTCGGGTCAGAGACCCAGTACTTC
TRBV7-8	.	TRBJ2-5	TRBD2	CASSSTSGGIQETQYF	TGTGCCAGCAGCTCGACTAGCGGGGGAATCCAAGAGACCCAGTACTTC
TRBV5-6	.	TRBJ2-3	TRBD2	CASSNLAGGRTDTQYF	TGTGCCAGCAGCAATCTAGCGGGGGGGCGAACAGATACGCAGTATTTT
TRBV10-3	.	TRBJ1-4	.	CAISESLTNEKLFF	TGTGCCATCAGTGAGTCACTGACTAATGAAAAACTGTTTTTT
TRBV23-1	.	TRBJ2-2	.	CASSQNAGGKFGRGGTGELFF	TGCGCCAGCAGTCAAAATGCCGGTGGCAAATTCGGCAGGGGAGGGACCGGGGAGCTGTTTTTT
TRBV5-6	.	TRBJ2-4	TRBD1	CASSFRTQQGLRNIQYF	TGTGCCAGCAGCTTCCGGACGCAACAGGGGCTAAGGAACATTCAGTACTTC
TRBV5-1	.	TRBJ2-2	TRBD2	CASSLVSSGSLTGELFF	TGCGCCAGCAGCTTGGTTTCTAGCGGGAGTCTCACCGGGGAGCTGTTTTTT
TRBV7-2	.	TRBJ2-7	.	CASSLSRGEQYF	TGTGCCAGCAGCTTATCCCGGGGTGAGCAGTACTTC
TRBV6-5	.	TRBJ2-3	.	CASRASTDTQYF	TGTGCCAGCAGGGCCAGCACAGATACGCAGTATTTT
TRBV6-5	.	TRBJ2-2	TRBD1	CASSYSGQGGTGELFF	TGTGCCAGCAGTTACTCGGGACAGGGGGGAACCGGGGAGCTGTTTTTT
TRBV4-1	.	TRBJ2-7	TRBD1	CASSQDGTGAYEQYF	TGCGCCAGCAGCCAAGATGGGACAGGGGCCTACGAGCAGTACTTC